Listed here are 7 T cell receptor beta chains from one sample, sequenced in a study of T cell responses to AZD1222 COVID-19 vaccine. Only in-frame clones appear in the TCRdb table, and some are missing; sequencing was by immunoSEQ multiplex PCR. Here the sample spans roughly 180,000 clones, 90% to 95% being singletons. The sample in question was peripheral blood, obtained 28 days after the second AZD1222 dose. The receptors were gathered from an adult who received the AZD1222 COVID-19 vaccine.

A word on this clone: The same CDR3 also results from other DNA sequences found in this sample. The chain has TRBV5-1 and TRBJ2-7, with D uncertain. The CDR3 covers 13 residues. V dropped 0 bases and J dropped 2 bases, with 6 bases sitting between them. Germline lookup yields CDR1 SGHRS and CDR2 YFSETQ. The CDR3 region is CASSLGWTYEQYF. Here the CDR3 DNA reads TGCGCCAGCAGCTTGGGATGGACCTACGAGCAGTACTTC.

This chain joins TRBV7-9 and TRBJ1-5, with no clear D. Germline V gene sequence: CDR1 SEHNR, CDR2 FQNEAQ (reference sequence). The germline V and J ends were trimmed by 5 bases and 0 bases, with 11 bases remaining between them. The CDR3 extends over 15 amino acids. CDR3 in amino acids: CASSIDTISNQPQHF. The DNA for the CDR3 is TGTGCCAGCAGCATTGACACAATTAGCAATCAGCCCCAGCATTTT.

The chain uses TRBV9 and TRBJ2-2, with 8 bases that match TRBD2. Trimming at V came to 0 bases and at J to 2 bases, leaving 6 bases not matched to a gene. The V gene's germline CDR1 is SGDLS and CDR2 YYNGEE. The CDR3 loop spans 17 amino acids. The CDR3, as DNA: TGTGCCAGCAGCGTAGCTACGGGGGGGACAAACACCGGGGAGCTGTTTTTT. It yields the protein CASSVATGGTNTGELFF.

This clone was observed a single time. The chain employs TRBV6-5 and TRBJ1-4; D is undetermined. Germline lookup yields CDR1 MNHEY and CDR2 SVGAGI. CDR3 size: 13 residues. V was pared by 5 bases and J by 8 bases, with 12 bases between. CDR3 loop: CASSPSGREKLFF. The CDR3 coding sequence is TGTGCCAGCAGTCCGAGCGGGAGGGAAAAACTGTTTTTT.

Note on this clone: The sample carries other DNA sequences with the same CDR3. This sequence joins TRBV11-2 and TRBJ2-5; D unclear. The length of the CDR3 is 11 residues. V lost 1 base and J lost 5, with 2 bases in between. Germline V gives CDR1 SGHAT, CDR2 FQNNGV. Here the CDR3 DNA reads TGTGCCAGCAGCTTAGGGGAGACCCAGTACTTC. Amino acid sequence: CASSLGETQYF.

The gene calls are TRBV4-2 and TRBJ1-1, with TRBD1 matching 8 bases. This CDR3 region has 14 residues. Germline V CDR1 and CDR2: LGHNA, YNFKEQ. The ends lost 6 bases at V and 5 bases at J; junction bases unmatched: 8. CDR3 DNA: TGTGCCAGCAGGCCGGGACAGGACCAAACTGAAGCTTTCTTT. Protein product: CASRPGQDQTEAFF.

This chain links TRBV18 with TRBJ2-1, with D perhaps TRBD2 (5 bases). Looked up from germline, CDR1 is KGHSH and CDR2 is LQKENI. The CDR3 runs to 17 residues. Trimming removed 1 base from V and 0 bases from J, with 13 bases in between. CDR3 coding DNA: TGTGCCAGCTCACCACTAGGTAAAGGGAGCTCCTACAATGAGCAGTTCTTC. Encoded protein: CASSPLGKGSSYNEQFF.